This is a list of T cell receptor beta chains from one sample in a study of control samples from healthy donors and cancer patients. Repertoires were generated with immunoSEQ multiplex PCR, while TCRdb's copy carries only in-frame clones and drops some. The top ten clones hold 1.1% to 1.5% of a sample with about 170,000 clones, 94% of them seen once. Sequencing used blood. The receptor set was obtained from a young woman in good health. The CDR3 runs from the conserved cysteine through the conserved F or W. A D gene is named only where the DNA matches it firmly. The size of a clone is reported for some rows only, either as once, few or many, or as a class for expanded clones.

size | D | J | V | DNA | CDR3
. | . | TRBJ1-1 | TRBV2 | TGTGCCAGCAAGGTTTCGCCTGAAGCTTTCTTT | CASKVSPEAFF
. | TRBD1 | TRBJ1-1 | TRBV5-1 | TGCGCCAGCAGCTTATCCCAGGGGGCTGAAGCTTTCTTT | CASSLSQGAEAFF
. | . | TRBJ1-2 | TRBV4-2 | TGTGCCAGCAGCCAAGATGGGGAAGGCTACACCTTC | CASSQDGEGYTF
few | . | TRBJ2-1 | TRBV4-1 | TGCGCCAGCAGCCAAGATCATGAGCAGTTCTTC | CASSQDHEQFF
. | TRBD1 | TRBJ1-1 | TRBV6-2/TRBV6-3 | TGTGCCAGCAGCTGGACAGGGGAGACTGAAGCTTTCTTT | CASSWTGETEAFF
. | TRBD1 | TRBJ1-3 | TRBV29-1 | TGCAGCGTGGGGACAGGGCTCGACTCTGGAAACACCATATATTTT | CSVGTGLDSGNTIYF
. | . | TRBJ2-5 | TRBV5-1 | TGCGCCAGCAGCTTGGTTCCCCCAGGACACCCCCAGGGGACCCAGTACTTC | CASSLVPPGHPQGTQYF
. | . | TRBJ1-1 | TRBV6-6 | TGTGCCAGCAGCCCCACAGGGCTCTTTGAAGCTTTCTTT | CASSPTGLFEAFF
. | . | TRBJ1-4 | TRBV29-1 | TGCAGCGTTCGAGGGGGGCCTGGAGCAACTAATGAAAAACTGTTTTTT | CSVRGGPGATNEKLFF
. | TRBD2 | TRBJ2-2 | TRBV7-6 | TGTGCCAGCAGCCCCGGGACTAAAGGCCCGAGGGACACCGGGGAGCTGTTTTTT | CASSPGTKGPRDTGELFF
few | . | TRBJ1-2 | TRBV5-4 | TGTGCCAGCAGCGTGGGGCAGGGTTTGGATGGCTACACCTTC | CASSVGQGLDGYTF
. | . | TRBJ1-5 | TRBV6-5 | TGTGCCAGCAGTTACGAACCGTATAGCAATCAGCCCCAGCATTTT | CASSYEPYSNQPQHF
. | . | TRBJ1-5 | TRBV10-3 | TGTGCCATCAGTGAGTACGAGAGTAGCAATCAGCCCCAGCATTTT | CAISEYESSNQPQHF
. | TRBD1 | TRBJ2-7 | TRBV11-2 | TGTGCCAGCAGCTACACCGGGACAGACGTTTACGAGCAGTACTTC | CASSYTGTDVYEQYF
. | . | TRBJ1-2 | TRBV6-1 | TGTGCCAGCAGTCCGTGGGGAACGGATGGCTACACCTTC | CASSPWGTDGYTF
. | . | TRBJ2-3 | TRBV7-9 | TGTGCCAGCCGACCCCCCCCGGTGGGGGAGGCCAGGGGAACAGATACGCAGTATTTT | CASRPPPVGEARGTDTQYF
. | . | TRBJ2-1 | TRBV7-7 | TGTGCTAGCAGCTTAAAAGCGGTCTCCTACAATGAGCAGTTCTTC | CASSLKAVSYNEQFF
. | . | TRBJ2-1 | TRBV24-1 | TGTGCCACCACCGAAGGCGGGATTAACAATGAGCAGTTCTTC | CATTEGGINNEQFF
. | TRBD2 | TRBJ2-1 | TRBV3-1/TRBV3-2 | TGTGCCAGCAGCCAATACGCAGGATCTCGGGGGGGGATCTACAATGAGCAGTTCTTC | CASSQYAGSRGGIYNEQFF
. | TRBD2 | TRBJ2-3 | TRBV7-2 | TGTGCCAGCATGAAGCGGGAGGTTGGCACAGATACGCAGTATTTT | CASMKREVGTDTQYF